The rows below give T cell receptor beta chains drawn from one sample of a study of cytomegalovirus exposure and HLA in healthy donors. Sequenced by immunoSEQ multiplex PCR; TCRdb stores in-frame clones only, minus some. This table has 130,000 to 150,000 clones, roughly 79% appearing once. The sequenced sample was PBMCs. These receptors were obtained from a woman in her thirties or forties in good health and CMV-seropositive. Both conserved end residues are part of each CDR3. Fields, in order: D gene, V gene, J gene, clone size, CDR3 protein, CDR3 DNA. A D gene is named only where the DNA matches it firmly. Rows give clone size only sometimes, using once, few, many, or a class for an expanded clone.

TRBD2,TRBV7-2,TRBJ2-5,-,CASSPQLAGGRETQYF,TGTGCCAGCAGCCCTCAACTAGCGGGGGGGCGAGAGACCCAGTACTTC
-,TRBV7-9,TRBJ2-2,-,CASSKGVRTGELFF,TGTGCCAGCAGTAAGGGGGTCCGAACCGGGGAGCTGTTTTTT
-,TRBV7-9,TRBJ2-7,-,CASSLAREAHYYEQYF,TGTGCCAGCAGCTTAGCGCGAGAGGCACACTACTACGAGCAGTACTTC
TRBD1,TRBV27,TRBJ1-4,-,CASTLGQGSNEKLFF,TGTGCCAGCACCTTGGGACAGGGGTCTAATGAAAAACTGTTTTTT
TRBD1,TRBV30,TRBJ2-2,-,CAWRQGDFTGELFF,TGTGCCTGGAGGCAGGGGGATTTCACCGGGGAGCTGTTTTTT
-,TRBV27,TRBJ2-2,-,CASSSYQGPNTGELFF,TGTGCCAGCAGTTCATATCAGGGCCCGAACACCGGGGAGCTGTTTTTT
TRBD2,TRBV5-1,TRBJ2-7,-,CASSEGLAGAEQYF,TGCGCCAGCAGCGAGGGACTAGCGGGGGCCGAGCAGTACTTC
TRBD1,TRBV6-5,TRBJ1-2,-,CASSSLDRVNYGYTF,TGTGCCAGCAGTTCACTTGACAGGGTTAACTATGGCTACACCTTC
-,TRBV10-3,TRBJ1-1,-,CAMGSGIDTEAFF,TGTGCCATGGGGTCGGGGATCGACACTGAAGCTTTCTTT
-,TRBV5-4,TRBJ2-3,once,CASSFGDFTDTQYF,TGTGCCAGCAGCTTTGGGGACTTTACAGATACGCAGTATTTT
TRBD1,TRBV4-2,TRBJ1-2,-,CASSQVGQDSYGYTF,TGTGCCAGCAGCCAAGTTGGACAGGACAGCTATGGCTACACCTTC
TRBD1,TRBV19,TRBJ1-6,-,CASSSGTGGKNSPLHF,TGTGCCAGTAGTAGCGGGACAGGGGGAAAAAATTCACCCCTCCACTTT
TRBD1,TRBV5-1,TRBJ1-4,-,CASSLGGQTISTNEKLFF,TGCGCCAGCAGCTTGGGGGGACAGACAATATCAACTAATGAAAAACTGTTTTTT
TRBD1,TRBV4-1,TRBJ1-2,-,CASSQARQGAQGYTF,TGCGCCAGCAGCCAAGCCCGACAGGGGGCGCAGGGCTACACCTTC
-,TRBV18,TRBJ1-2,few,CASSPGGPAGYTF,TGTGCCAGCTCACCGGGGGGGCCGGCGGGCTACACCTTC
TRBD1,TRBV19,TRBJ1-1,once,CASTSSRTGGGTEAFF,TGTGCCAGTACCTCCTCGCGAACAGGGGGAGGCACTGAAGCTTTCTTT